Below, 12 T cell receptor gamma chains from the same sample are listed, as sequenced in a study of γδ T cells in repeated Plasmodium falciparum infection. Flow sorting of PBMC yielded separate Vgamma9/Vdelta2+ and Vdelta2-negative gammadelta T cell populations for bulk repertoire analysis. TCRdb reanalysed the multiplex PCR reads via CATT. The sample comprises more than 4,500 gamma-chain clones, roughly 3.5% of which are singletons, and 25% to 35% rests with the top ten. Specimen: gamma-delta T cells from blood. The receptors originated from a pool of human donors (malaria-infected and uninfected, not separated).

This clone was detected only a few times. TCRdb pairs this DNA with a much larger clone's protein that differs at residue 16, likely a read error; the protein shown was translated from the DNA. The gene calls are TRGV9 and TRGJP. Here the J gene came from matching the DNA to germline, since TCRdb omits it. Germline assignment: CDR1 GITISATS and CDR2 ISYDGTV (reference sequence). The CDR3 has 19 residues. CDR3 region: CALWETARPQELGKKTKVF. The CDR3 DNA is TGTGCCTTGTGGGAGACGGCTCGTCCCCAAGAGTTGGGCAAAAAAACCAAGGTATTT.

This clone was picked up a small number of times. The protein held in TCRdb is that of a much larger clone and does not match this DNA's translation at residue 11, likely because of a read error; the protein shown is translated from the DNA. In DNA form, the CDR3 reads TGTGCCTTGTGGGAGAGTCGAGAGTTGGGCAGAAAAATCAAGGTATTT. Translation gives CALWESRELGRKIKVF. The genes are TRGV9 and TRGJP. This CDR3 region has 16 residues. Germline assignment: CDR1 GITISATS and CDR2 ISYDGTV (reference sequence).

This clone has just a few counts. A much larger clone lies a single base off, so this may be a read error. The V call is TRGV5, the J call TRGJ1 or TRGJ2. CDR1 and CDR2 (germline): VINAFY, YDVSNSKD. This CDR3 contains 15 residues. The junction had 13 bases not matched to a gene; V was cut back by 0 bases and J by 8 bases. CDR3 sequence reads: CATWDRLDQINKKLF. The CDR3 coding sequence is TGTGCCACCTGGGACAGGCTCGATCAGATTAATAAGAAACTCTTT.

This clone is medium-sized (0.01 to 0.1%) in the sample. Other DNA sequences in this specimen translate into the identical CDR3. The chain links TRGV9 to TRGJP. V was pared by 3 bases and J by 4 bases, with 0 bases of the junction left unmatched. The CDR3 runs 15 residues. Germline V lookup: CDR1 GITISATS, CDR2 ISYDGTV (reference sequence). CDR3 sequence: CALWEQELGKKIKVF. The CDR3, as DNA: TGTGCCTTGTGGGAGCAAGAGTTGGGCAAAAAAATCAAGGTATTT.

This clone was seen more than once but under ten times. A far bigger clonotype differs at one base, so this is likely a read error. The sample holds other DNA sequences that translate to the same CDR3. This rearrangement joins TRGV9 to TRGJP. TCRdb leaves out the J gene; it was filled in here by matching the DNA to germline. CDR3 length: 17 residues. From germline, CDR1 is GITISATS and CDR2 ISYDGTV (reference sequence). CDR3 in amino acids: CALWEALEELGKKIKVF. CDR3 in DNA: TGTGCCTTGTGGGAGGCCCTGGAAGAATTGGGCAAAAAAATCAAGGTATTT.

Turning to this clone: The same CDR3 also results from other DNA sequences found in this sample. The genes are TRGV9 and TRGJP. Here the J gene came from matching the DNA to germline, since TCRdb omits it. CDR1 GITISATS and CDR2 ISYDGTV come from the germline V gene (reference sequence). Trimming removed 1 base from V and 9 bases from J; junction bases left unmatched: 6. The CDR3 is 16 residues long. The CDR3 sequence is CALWEVGGLGKKIKVF. DNA of the CDR3: TGTGCCTTGTGGGAGGTAGGTGGGTTGGGCAAAAAAATCAAGGTATTT.

This clone was detected a few times. The protein TCRdb gives is from a much larger clone and does not agree with this DNA's translation at residue 7, likely a read error; the protein shown here comes from the DNA. The chain carries TRGV9 and TRGJP. The length of the CDR3 is 14 residues. Germline V gene lookup returns CDR1 GITISATS and CDR2 ISYDGTV (reference sequence). CDR3 loop: CASKQEWGKKIKVF. CDR3 bases: TGTGCCTCAAAGCAAGAGTGGGGCAAAAAAATCAAGGTATTT.

This clone occurred a few times. The V call is TRGV9, the J call TRGJP. The J gene was not available in TCRdb and was assigned here by matching the DNA to germline segments. Germline V lookup: CDR1 GITISATS, CDR2 ISYDGTV (reference sequence). J gave up 4 bases and V 3 bases, and 6 bases lay outside the gene matches. The CDR3 runs to 17 residues. In nucleotides, the CDR3 is TGTGCCTTGTGGGAGTCCGTTCAAGAGTTGGGCAAAAAAATCAAGGTATTT. This translates into CALWESVQELGKKIKVF.

Remarks on this clone: The protein TCRdb gives is from a much larger clone and does not agree with this DNA's translation at residues 5 and 7, likely a read error; the protein shown here comes from the DNA. The chain has TRGV9 and TRGJP. TCRdb does not report a J gene; here it was assigned by matching the DNA to germline references. The CDR3 extends over 17 amino acids. Germline V gene lookup returns CDR1 GITISATS and CDR2 ISYDGTV (reference sequence). V lost 5 bases, J lost 3 bases, and 7 bases stayed unmatched. The CDR3 DNA reads as TGTGCCTTGTGGGCGGTATCGCAAGAGTTGGGCAAAAAAATCAAGGTATTT. Protein product: CALWAVSQELGKKIKVF.

This clone is labeled medium-sized. This CDR3 is also generated by other DNA sequences in the sample. This chain connects TRGV9 to TRGJP. The CDR3 has 15 residues. Germline CDR1 reads GITISATS; CDR2 reads ISYDGTV (reference sequence). V trimming: 6 bases; J trimming: 2 bases; junction bases outside the gene matches: 1. This chain's CDR3 is CALWRQELGKKIKVF. The CDR3 coding sequence is TGTGCCTTGTGGAGGCAAGAGTTGGGCAAAAAAATCAAGGTATTT.

This clone was picked up a small number of times. Translating this DNA gives a protein that differs at residue 12 from the TCRdb one, which belongs to a much larger clone; a read error is likely, and the protein shown is this translation. The CDR3 DNA reads as TGTGCCTTGTGGGAGCCTTTGCAAGAGTTGGGCAGAAAAATCAAGGTATTT. The encoded protein is CALWEPLQELGRKIKVF. The gene calls are TRGV9 and TRGJP. As TCRdb names no J gene, one was assigned here on the basis of a DNA match to germline. The V gene's germline CDR1 is GITISATS and CDR2 ISYDGTV (reference sequence). The CDR3 spans 17 residues.

Concerning this clone itself: With only one base between it and a far larger clone, this is likely a read error. Distinct nucleotide sequences in the sample also encode this CDR3. This chain joins TRGV9 and TRGJP. The J gene, left out of TCRdb, was set here by checking the DNA against germline. Per germline, CDR1 GITISATS and CDR2 ISYDGTV (reference sequence). The CDR3 sequence is 17 residues long. The CDR3: CALWEPKQELGKKIKVF. The CDR3 DNA reads as TGCGCCTTGTGGGAGCCAAAACAAGAGTTGGGCAAAAAAATCAAGGTATTT.